This T cell receptor (beta chain) is from a study of CD8+ T cells in alopecia areata. About the study: At a dose of 5 to 10 mg twice daily, oral tofacitinib was given to treated patients. Tofacitinib continued for 6 to 18 months and was then withheld for 6 months. Study results and caveats: Scalp lesions, especially in alopecia totalis/universalis, had higher clonality than normal scalp. Among the top 100, expanded CD8+ clones were significantly decreased by tofacitinib, as was scalp clonality.

On this clone: Its matching antigen is unknown.

Sequencing used cDNA as its template, made by extracting RNA and reverse transcribing it. TCRdb's table, derived via immunoSEQ multiplex PCR, lists solely in-frame clones and lacks some. The sample lists over 100,000 clones, about 50% seen once, with roughly 0.5% in the top ten. Noted treatment: oral pan-JAK inhibitor, 5-10 mg twice daily. Germline V gene data show CDR1 as SGHVS and CDR2 as FQNEAQ. The CDR3 contains 15 residues. Deletions cut 1 base from V and 0 bases from J, with 8 bases between. V and J are TRBV7-8 and TRBJ2-3; D call uncertain. The receptor comes from a human donor with alopecia areata. The material sequenced was CD4+ T cells sorted from blood, taken at week 4, from a patient treated with tofacitinib. CDR3 in amino acids: CASSLVGMSTDTQYF. Written as DNA, the CDR3 is TGTGCCAGCAGCTTAGTTGGGATGAGCACAGATACGCAGTATTTT.